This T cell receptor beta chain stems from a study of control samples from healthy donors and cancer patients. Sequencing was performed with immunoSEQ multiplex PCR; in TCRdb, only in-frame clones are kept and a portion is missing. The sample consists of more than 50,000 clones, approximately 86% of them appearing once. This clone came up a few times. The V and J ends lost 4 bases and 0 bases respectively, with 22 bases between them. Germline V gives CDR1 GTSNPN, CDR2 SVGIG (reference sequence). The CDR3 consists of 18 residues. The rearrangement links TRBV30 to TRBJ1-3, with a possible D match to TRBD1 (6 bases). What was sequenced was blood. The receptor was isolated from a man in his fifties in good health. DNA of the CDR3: TGTGCCTGGACGGGGGCAGGGATCTTGGACCTCTCTGGAAACACCATATATTTT. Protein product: CAWTGAGILDLSGNTIYF.